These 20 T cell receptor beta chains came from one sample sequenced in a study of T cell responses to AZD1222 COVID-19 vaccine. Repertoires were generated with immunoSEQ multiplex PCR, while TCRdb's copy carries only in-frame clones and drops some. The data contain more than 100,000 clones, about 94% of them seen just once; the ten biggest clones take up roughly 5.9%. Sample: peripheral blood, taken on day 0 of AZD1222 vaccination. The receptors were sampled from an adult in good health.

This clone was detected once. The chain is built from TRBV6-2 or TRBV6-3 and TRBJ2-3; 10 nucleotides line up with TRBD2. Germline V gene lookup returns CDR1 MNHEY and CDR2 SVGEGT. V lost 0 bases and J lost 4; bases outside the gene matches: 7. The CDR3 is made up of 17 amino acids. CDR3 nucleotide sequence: TGTGCCAGCAGTTACTCGAGAGCGGGGGGGGCTGCAGATACGCAGTATTTT. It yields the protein CASSYSRAGGAADTQYF.

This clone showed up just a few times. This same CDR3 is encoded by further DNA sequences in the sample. The CDR3 bases are TGTGCCAGCAGCCAAGATAGTTACGAGCAGTACTTC. Amino acid sequence: CASSQDSYEQYF. This chain uses TRBV4-2 with TRBJ2-7; no definite D call. This CDR3 is 12 amino acids long. With 0 bases removed from V and 4 bases from J, the gap between germline ends came to 4 bases. The V gene's germline CDR1 is LGHNA and CDR2 YNFKEQ.

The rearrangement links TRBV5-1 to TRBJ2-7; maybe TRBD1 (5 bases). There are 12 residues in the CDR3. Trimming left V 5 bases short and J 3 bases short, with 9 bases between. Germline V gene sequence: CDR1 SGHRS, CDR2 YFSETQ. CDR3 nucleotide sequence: TGCGCCAGCAGACCTGACAGCTACGAGCAGTACTTC. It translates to CASRPDSYEQYF. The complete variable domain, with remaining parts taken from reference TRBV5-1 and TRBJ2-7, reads KAGVTQTPRYLIKTRGQQVTLSCSPISGHRSVSWYQQTPGQGLQFLFEYFSETQRNKGNFPGRFSGRQFSNSRSEMNVSTLELGDSALYLCASRPDSYEQYFGPGTRLTVT.

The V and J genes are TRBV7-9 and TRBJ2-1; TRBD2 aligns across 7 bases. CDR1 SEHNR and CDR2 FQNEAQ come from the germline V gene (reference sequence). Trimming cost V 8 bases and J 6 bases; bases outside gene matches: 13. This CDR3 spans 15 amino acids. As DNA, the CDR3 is TGTGCCAGCGTCGACGGGGGGTACAACGTCAATGAGCAGTTCTTC. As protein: CASVDGGYNVNEQFF. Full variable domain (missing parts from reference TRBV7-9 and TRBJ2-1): DTGVSQNPRHKITKRGQNVTFRCDPISEHNRLYWYRQTLGQGPEFLTYFQNEAQLEKSRLLSDRFSAERPKGSFSTLEIQRTEQGDSAMYLCASVDGGYNVNEQFFGPGTRLTVL.

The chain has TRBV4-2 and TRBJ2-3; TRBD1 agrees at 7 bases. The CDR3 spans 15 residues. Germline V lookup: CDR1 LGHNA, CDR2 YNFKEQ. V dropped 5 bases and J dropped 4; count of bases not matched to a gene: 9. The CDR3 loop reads CASSGDSRRPDTQYF. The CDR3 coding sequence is TGTGCCAGCAGCGGGGACAGTCGGCGGCCAGATACGCAGTATTTT.

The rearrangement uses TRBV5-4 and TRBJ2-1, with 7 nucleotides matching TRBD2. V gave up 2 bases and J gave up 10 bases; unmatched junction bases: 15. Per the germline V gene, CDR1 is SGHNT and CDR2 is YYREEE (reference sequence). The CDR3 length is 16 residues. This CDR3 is CASSFSAGVPTAEQFF. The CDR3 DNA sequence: TGTGCCAGCAGCTTTTCGGCGGGAGTTCCCACGGCGGAGCAGTTCTTC.

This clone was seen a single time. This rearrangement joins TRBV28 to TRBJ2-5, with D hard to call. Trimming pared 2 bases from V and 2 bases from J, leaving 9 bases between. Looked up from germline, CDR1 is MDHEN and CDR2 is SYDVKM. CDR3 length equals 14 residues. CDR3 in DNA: TGTGCCAGCAGTTTAGCAGTTTTACAAGAGACCCAGTACTTC. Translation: CASSLAVLQETQYF.

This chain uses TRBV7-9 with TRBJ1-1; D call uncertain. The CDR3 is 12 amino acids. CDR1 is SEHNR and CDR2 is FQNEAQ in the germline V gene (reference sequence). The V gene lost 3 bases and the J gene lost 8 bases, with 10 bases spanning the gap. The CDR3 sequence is CASSFGISEAFF. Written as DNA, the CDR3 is TGTGCCAGCAGCTTTGGGATATCCGAAGCTTTCTTT. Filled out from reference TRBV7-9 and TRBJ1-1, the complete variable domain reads DTGVSQNPRHKITKRGQNVTFRCDPISEHNRLYWYRQTLGQGPEFLTYFQNEAQLEKSRLLSDRFSAERPKGSFSTLEIQRTEQGDSAMYLCASSFGISEAFFGQGTRLTVV.

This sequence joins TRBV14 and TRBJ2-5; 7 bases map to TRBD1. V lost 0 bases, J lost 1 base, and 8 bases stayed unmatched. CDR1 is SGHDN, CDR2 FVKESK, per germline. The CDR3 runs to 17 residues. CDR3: CASSQDPTGTAQETQYF. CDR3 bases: TGTGCCAGCAGCCAAGATCCGACCGGGACAGCCCAAGAGACCCAGTACTTC.

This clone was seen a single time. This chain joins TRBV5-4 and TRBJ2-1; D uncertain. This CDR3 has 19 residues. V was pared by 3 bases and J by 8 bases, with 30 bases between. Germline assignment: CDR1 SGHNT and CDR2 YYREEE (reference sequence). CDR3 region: CASSCDLIPTLPIGDEQFF. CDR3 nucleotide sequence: TGTGCCAGCAGCTGCGATCTTATACCGACACTCCCTATAGGTGATGAGCAGTTCTTC.

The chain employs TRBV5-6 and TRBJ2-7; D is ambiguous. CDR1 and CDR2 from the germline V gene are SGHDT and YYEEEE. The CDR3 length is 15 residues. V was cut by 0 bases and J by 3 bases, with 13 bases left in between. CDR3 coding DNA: TGTGCCAGCAGCTTGGAACCGCAGCCCCTCTACGAGCAGTACTTC. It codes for CASSLEPQPLYEQYF.

The CDR3 nucleotides are TGTGCCAGCTCACCAGGGAAGGGCAGCACTTTAGGGGAAGCTTTCTTT. This translates into CASSPGKGSTLGEAFF. The chain recombines TRBV18 with TRBJ1-1, with D unclear. Between the trimmed V and J ends, which lost 2 bases and 8 bases, there was a span of 21 bases. Germline assignment: CDR1 KGHSH and CDR2 LQKENI. The CDR3 runs to 16 residues.

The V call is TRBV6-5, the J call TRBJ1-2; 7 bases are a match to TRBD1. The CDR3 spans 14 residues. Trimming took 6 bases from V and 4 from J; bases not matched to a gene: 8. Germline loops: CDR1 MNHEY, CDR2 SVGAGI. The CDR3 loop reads CASRPGTALYGYTF. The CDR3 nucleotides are TGTGCCAGCAGACCCGGGACAGCACTCTATGGCTACACCTTC.

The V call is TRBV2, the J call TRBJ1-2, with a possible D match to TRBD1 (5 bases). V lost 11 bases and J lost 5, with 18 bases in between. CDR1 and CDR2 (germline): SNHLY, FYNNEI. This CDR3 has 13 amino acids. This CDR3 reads CAGRTDTLYGYTF. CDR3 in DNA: TGTGCCGGTCGTACGGACACCCTTTATGGCTACACCTTC.

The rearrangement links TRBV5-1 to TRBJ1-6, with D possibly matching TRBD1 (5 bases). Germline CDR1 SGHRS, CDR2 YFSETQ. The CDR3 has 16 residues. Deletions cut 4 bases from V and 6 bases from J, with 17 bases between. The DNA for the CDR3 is TGCGCCAGCAGCCTAAAAGGGCGGGGGAGTAATTCACCCCTCCACTTT. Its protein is CASSLKGRGSNSPLHF.

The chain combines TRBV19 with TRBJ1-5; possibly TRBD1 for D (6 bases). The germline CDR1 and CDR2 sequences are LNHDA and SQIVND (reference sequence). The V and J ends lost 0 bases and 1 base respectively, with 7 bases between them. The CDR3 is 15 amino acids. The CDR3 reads CASSIEGGSNQPQHF. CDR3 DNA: TGTGCCAGTAGTATAGAAGGGGGGAGCAATCAGCCCCAGCATTTT.

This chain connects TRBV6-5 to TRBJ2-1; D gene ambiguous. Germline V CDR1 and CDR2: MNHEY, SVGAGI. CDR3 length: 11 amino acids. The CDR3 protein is CISRGNNEQFF. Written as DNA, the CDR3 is TGTATAAGCCGAGGTAACAATGAGCAGTTCTTC.

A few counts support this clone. This chain's CDR3 is CASSSRASYEQYF. The CDR3 nucleotides are TGTGCCAGCAGCTCCAGGGCCTCCTACGAGCAGTACTTC. The V and J genes are TRBV7-8 and TRBJ2-7; TRBD1 is a possible D gene (5 bases). The CDR3 spans 13 residues. Germline values: CDR1 SGHVS, CDR2 FQNEAQ. Trimming removed 4 bases from V and 0 bases from J, with 7 bases in between.

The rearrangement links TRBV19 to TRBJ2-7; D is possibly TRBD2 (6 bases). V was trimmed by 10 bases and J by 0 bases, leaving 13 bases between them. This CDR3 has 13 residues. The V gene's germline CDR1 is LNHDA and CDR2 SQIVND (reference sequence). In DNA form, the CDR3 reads TGTGCCACCTCGCCGCGGGGCTCCTACGAGCAGTACTTC. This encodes CATSPRGSYEQYF.

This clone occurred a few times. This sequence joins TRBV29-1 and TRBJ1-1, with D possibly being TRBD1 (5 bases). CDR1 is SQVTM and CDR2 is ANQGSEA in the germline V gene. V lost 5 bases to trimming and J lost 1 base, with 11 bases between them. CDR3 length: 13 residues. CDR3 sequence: CSVSQGANTEAFF. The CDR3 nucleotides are TGCAGCGTTAGCCAGGGCGCGAACACTGAAGCTTTCTTT.